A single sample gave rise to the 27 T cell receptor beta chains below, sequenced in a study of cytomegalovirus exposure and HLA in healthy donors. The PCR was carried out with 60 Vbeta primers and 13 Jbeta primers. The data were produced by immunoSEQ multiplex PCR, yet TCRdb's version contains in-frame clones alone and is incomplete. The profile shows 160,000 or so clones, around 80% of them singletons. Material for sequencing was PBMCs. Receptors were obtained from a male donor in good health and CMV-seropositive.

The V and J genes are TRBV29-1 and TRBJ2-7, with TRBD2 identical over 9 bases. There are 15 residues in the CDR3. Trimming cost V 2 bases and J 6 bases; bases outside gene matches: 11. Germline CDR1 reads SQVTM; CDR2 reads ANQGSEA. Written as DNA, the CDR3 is TGCAGCGTTGAAACGGCCCCGGGACTAGCAAGCGAGCAGTACTTC. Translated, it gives CSVETAPGLASEQYF.

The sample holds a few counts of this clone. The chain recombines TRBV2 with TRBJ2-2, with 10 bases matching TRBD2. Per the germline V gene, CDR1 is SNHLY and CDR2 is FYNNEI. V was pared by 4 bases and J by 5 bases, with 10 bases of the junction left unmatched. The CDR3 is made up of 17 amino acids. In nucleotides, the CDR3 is TGTGCCAGCAGTGCGGGCACTAGCGGGATTTGGACCGGGGAGCTGTTTTTT. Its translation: CASSAGTSGIWTGELFF.

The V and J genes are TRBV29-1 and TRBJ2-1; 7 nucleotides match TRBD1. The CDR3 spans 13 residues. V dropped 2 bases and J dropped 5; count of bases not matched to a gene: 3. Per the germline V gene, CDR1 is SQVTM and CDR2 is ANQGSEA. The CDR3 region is CSVESGGNNEQFF. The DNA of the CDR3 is TGCAGCGTTGAATCAGGGGGAAACAATGAGCAGTTCTTC.

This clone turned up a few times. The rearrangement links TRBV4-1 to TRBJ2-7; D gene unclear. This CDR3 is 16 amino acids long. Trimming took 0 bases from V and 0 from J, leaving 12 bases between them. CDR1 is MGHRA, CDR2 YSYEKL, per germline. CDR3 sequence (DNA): TGCGCCAGCAGCCAAGACTCGTGGGCGATCTCCTACGAGCAGTACTTC. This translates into CASSQDSWAISYEQYF.

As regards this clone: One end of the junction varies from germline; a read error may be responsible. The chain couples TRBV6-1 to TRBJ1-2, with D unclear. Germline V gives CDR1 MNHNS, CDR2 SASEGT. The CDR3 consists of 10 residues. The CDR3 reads CASGDNGYTF. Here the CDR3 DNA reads TGTGCCAGCGGTGATAATGGCTACACCTTC.

In nucleotides, the CDR3 is TGTGCCAGCAGCCAAGATTTCCAGTTCCAAGAGACCCAGTACTTC. It yields the protein CASSQDFQFQETQYF. The genes are TRBV14 and TRBJ2-5; D remains unclear. This CDR3 is 15 amino acids long. The V gene's germline CDR1 is SGHDN and CDR2 FVKESK. The ends were cut back, 0 bases at V and 1 base at J, with 9 bases in the middle.

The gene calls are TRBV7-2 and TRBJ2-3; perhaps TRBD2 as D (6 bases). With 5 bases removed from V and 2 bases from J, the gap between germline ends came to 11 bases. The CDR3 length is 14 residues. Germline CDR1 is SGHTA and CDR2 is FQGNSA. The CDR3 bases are TGTGCCAGCAGCCCCGGGACTGCCACAGATACGCAGTATTTT. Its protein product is CASSPGTATDTQYF. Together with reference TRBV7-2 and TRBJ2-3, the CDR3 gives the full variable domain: GAGVSQSPSNKVTEKGKDVELRCDPISGHTALYWYRQSLGQGLEFLIYFQGNSAPDKSGLPSDRFSAERTGGSVSTLTIQRTQQEDSAVYLCASSPGTATDTQYFGPGTRLTVL.

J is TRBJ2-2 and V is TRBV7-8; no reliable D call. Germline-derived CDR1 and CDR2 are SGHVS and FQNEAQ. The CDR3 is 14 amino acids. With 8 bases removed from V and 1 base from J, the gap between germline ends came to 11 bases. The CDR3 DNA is TGTGCCAGCCCCCTCCCAGGGAACACCGGGGAGCTGTTTTTT. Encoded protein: CASPLPGNTGELFF.

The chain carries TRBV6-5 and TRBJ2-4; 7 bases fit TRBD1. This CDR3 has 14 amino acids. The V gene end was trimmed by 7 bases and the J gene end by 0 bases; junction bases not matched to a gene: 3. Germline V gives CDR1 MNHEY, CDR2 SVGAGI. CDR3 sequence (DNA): TGTGCCAGCACCCGACAGGGAGCCAAAAACATTCAGTACTTC. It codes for CASTRQGAKNIQYF.

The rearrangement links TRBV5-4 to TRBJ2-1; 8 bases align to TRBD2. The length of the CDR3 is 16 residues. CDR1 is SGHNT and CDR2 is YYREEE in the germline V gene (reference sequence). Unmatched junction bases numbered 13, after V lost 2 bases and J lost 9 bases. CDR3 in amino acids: CASSLIGRARWGEQFF. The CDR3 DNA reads TGTGCCAGCAGCTTAATCGGGAGGGCCCGTTGGGGTGAGCAGTTCTTC.

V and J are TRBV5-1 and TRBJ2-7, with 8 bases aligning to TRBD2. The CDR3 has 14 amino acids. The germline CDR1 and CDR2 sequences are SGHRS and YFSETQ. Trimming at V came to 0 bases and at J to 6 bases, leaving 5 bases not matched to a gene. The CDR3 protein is CASSLGAGVGEQYF. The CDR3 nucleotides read TGCGCCAGCAGCTTGGGAGCGGGAGTCGGCGAGCAGTACTTC.

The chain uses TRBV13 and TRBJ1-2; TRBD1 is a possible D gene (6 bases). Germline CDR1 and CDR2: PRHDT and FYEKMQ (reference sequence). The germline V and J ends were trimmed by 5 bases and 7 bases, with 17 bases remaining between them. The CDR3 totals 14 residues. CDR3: CASSQGQGGFGYTF. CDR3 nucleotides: TGTGCCAGCAGCCAGGGGCAGGGCGGATTTGGCTACACCTTC.

CDR3 sequence (DNA): TGCGCCAGCAGCCAAGTGCAGGGGGCCAAAAAACTGTTTTTT. Translating gives CASSQVQGAKKLFF. The chain joins TRBV4-1 to TRBJ1-4; TRBD1 matches at 8 bases. CDR3 length: 14 amino acids. Germline CDR1 is MGHRA and CDR2 is YSYEKL. The ends lost 1 base at V and 9 bases at J; junction bases unmatched: 4.

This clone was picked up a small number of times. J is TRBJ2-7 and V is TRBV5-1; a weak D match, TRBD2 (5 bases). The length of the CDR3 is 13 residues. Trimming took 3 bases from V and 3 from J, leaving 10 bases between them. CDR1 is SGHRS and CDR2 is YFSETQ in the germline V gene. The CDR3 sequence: CASSSGGDYEQYF. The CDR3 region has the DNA TGCGCCAGCAGCTCCGGAGGAGACTACGAGCAGTACTTC. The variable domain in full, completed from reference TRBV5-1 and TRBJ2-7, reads KAGVTQTPRYLIKTRGQQVTLSCSPISGHRSVSWYQQTPGQGLQFLFEYFSETQRNKGNFPGRFSGRQFSNSRSEMNVSTLELGDSALYLCASSSGGDYEQYFGPGTRLTVT.

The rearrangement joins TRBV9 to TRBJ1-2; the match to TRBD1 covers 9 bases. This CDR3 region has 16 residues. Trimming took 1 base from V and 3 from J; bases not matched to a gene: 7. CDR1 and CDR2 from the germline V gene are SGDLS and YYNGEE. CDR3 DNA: TGTGCCAGCAGCGTATCAGGACAGGGGTCTGACTATGGCTACACCTTC. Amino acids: CASSVSGQGSDYGYTF.

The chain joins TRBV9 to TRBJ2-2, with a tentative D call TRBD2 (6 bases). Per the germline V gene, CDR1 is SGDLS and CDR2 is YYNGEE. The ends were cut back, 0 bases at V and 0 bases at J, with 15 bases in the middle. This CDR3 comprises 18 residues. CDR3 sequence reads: CASSVAMGLFANTGELFF. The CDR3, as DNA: TGTGCCAGCAGCGTAGCTATGGGACTCTTCGCGAACACCGGGGAGCTGTTTTTT.

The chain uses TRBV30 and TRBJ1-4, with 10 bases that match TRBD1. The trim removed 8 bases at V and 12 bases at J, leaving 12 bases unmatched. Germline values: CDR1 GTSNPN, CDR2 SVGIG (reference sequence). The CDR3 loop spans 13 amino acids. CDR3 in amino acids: CAGGRTGGVELFF. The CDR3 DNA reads TGTGCCGGGGGGAGGACAGGGGGTGTTGAACTGTTTTTT.

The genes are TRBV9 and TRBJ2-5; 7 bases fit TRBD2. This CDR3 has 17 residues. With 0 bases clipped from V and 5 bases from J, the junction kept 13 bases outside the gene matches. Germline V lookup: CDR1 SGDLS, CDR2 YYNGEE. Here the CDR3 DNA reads TGTGCCAGCAGCGTAGACCCCGCGGGAGTAGTTCTGGAGACCCAGTACTTC. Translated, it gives CASSVDPAGVVLETQYF.

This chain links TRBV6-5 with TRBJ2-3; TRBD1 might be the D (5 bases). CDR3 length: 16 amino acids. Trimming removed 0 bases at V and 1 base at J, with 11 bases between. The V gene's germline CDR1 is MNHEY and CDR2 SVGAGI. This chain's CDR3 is CASSYSTFRGTDTQYF. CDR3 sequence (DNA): TGTGCCAGCAGTTACTCGACGTTCAGGGGCACAGATACGCAGTATTTT.

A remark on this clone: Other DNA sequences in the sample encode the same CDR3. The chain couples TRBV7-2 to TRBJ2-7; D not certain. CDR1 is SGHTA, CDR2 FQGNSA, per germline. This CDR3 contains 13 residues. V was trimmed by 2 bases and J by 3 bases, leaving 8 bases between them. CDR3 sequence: CASSLRRGYEQYF. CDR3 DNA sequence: TGTGCCAGCAGCTTAAGGCGAGGCTACGAGCAGTACTTC.

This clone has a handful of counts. This chain's CDR3 is CASSPHQGPDNEQFF. The DNA for the CDR3 is TGTGCCAGCAGCCCTCACCAGGGGCCGGACAATGAGCAGTTCTTC. V usage is TRBV7-2 and J usage is TRBJ2-1; perhaps TRBD1 as D (6 bases). Trimming removed 5 bases at V and 5 bases at J, with 16 bases between. The length of the CDR3 is 15 residues. The germline gives CDR1 SGHTA, CDR2 FQGNSA.

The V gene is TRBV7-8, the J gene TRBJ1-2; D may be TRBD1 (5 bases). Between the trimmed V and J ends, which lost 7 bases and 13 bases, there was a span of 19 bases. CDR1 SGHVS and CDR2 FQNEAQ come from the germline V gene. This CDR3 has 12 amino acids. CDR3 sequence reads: CASTPGPGVGTF. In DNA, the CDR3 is TGTGCCAGCACTCCGGGGCCGGGGGTTGGCACCTTC.

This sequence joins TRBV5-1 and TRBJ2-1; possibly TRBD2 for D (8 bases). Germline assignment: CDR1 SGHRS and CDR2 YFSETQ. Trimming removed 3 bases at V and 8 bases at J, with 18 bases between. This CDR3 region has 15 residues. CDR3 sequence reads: CASSSGGLGEDEQFF. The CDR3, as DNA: TGCGCCAGCAGCTCAGGGGGACTAGGAGAAGATGAGCAGTTCTTC.

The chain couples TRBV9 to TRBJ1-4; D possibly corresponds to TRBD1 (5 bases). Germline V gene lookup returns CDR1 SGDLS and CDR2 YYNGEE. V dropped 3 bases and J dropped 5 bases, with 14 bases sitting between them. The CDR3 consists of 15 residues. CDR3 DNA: TGTGCCAGCAGCGGCTTAGGGGCCCTAAATGAAAAACTGTTTTTT. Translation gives CASSGLGALNEKLFF. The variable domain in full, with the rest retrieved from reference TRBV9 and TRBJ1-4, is DSGVTQTPKHLITATGQRVTLRCSPRSGDLSVYWYQQSLDQGLQFLIQYYNGEERAKGNILERFSAQQFPDLHSELNLSSLELGDSALYFCASSGLGALNEKLFFGSGTQLSVL.

CDR3 sequence reads: CASRHGQAPNYGYTF. CDR3 bases: TGTGCCAGTAGACACGGACAGGCACCTAACTATGGCTACACCTTC. This sequence joins TRBV19 and TRBJ1-2, with 7 bases lining up with TRBD1. Trimming cost V 6 bases and J 0 bases; bases outside gene matches: 7. CDR3 length: 15 residues. Per the germline V gene, CDR1 is LNHDA and CDR2 is SQIVND (reference sequence).

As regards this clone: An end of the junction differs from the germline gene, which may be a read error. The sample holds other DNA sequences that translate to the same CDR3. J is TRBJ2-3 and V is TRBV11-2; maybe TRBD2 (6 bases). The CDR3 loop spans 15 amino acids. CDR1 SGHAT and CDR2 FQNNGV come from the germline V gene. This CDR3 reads CASSLARVGGDTQYF. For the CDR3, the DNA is TGTGCCAGTAGCTTAGCTCGGGTCGGGGGAGATACGCAGTATTTT.

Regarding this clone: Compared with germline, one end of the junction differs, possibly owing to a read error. CDR3 region: CASSAGLAEGEDQETQYF. The CDR3, as DNA: TGTGCTAGCAGCGCGGGACTAGCGGAGGGGGAGGACCAAGAGACCCAGTACTTC. The genes are TRBV7-7 and TRBJ2-5; 11 nucleotides agree with TRBD2. This CDR3 comprises 18 residues. Per the germline V gene, CDR1 is SSHAT and CDR2 is FNYEAQ (reference sequence).